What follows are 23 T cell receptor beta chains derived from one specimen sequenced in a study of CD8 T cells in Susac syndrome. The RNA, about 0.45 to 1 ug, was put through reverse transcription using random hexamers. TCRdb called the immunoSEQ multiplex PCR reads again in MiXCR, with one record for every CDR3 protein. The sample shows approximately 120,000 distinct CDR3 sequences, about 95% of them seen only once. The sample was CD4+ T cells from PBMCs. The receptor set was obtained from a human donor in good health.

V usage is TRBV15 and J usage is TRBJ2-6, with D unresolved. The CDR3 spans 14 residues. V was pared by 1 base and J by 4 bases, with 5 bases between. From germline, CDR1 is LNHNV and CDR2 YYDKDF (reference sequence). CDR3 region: CATSRVGGANVLTF. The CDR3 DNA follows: TGTGCCACCAGCAGAGTCGGGGGGGCCAACGTCCTGACTTTC.

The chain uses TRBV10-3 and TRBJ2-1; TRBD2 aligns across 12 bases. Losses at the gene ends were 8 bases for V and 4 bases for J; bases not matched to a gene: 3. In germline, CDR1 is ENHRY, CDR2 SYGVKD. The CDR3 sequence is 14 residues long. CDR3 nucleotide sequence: TGTGCCATCGCGGGACTAGCGGGTTACAATGAGCAGTTCTTC. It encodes CAIAGLAGYNEQFF.

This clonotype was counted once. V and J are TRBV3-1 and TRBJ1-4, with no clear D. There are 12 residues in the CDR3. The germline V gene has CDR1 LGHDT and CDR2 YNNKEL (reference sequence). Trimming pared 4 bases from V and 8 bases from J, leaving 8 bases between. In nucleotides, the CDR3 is TGTGCCAGCAGCCCACAAGGGGAAAAACTGTTTTTT. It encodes CASSPQGEKLFF.

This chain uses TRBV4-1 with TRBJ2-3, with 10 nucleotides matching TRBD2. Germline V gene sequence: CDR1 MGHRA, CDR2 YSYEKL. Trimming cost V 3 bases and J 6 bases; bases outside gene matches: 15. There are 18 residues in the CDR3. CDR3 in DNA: TGCGCCAGCAGCCAGGCCGTGGGACTAGCGAAGATTCGGGATACGCAGTATTTT. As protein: CASSQAVGLAKIRDTQYF.

The CDR3 loop is CASTREPPGELFF. CDR3 DNA: TGTGCCAGCACCCGGGAGCCGCCCGGGGAGCTGTTTTTT. The V call is TRBV9, the J call TRBJ2-2; possibly TRBD2 for D (6 bases). Per the germline V gene, CDR1 is SGDLS and CDR2 is YYNGEE. With 6 bases removed from V and 6 bases from J, the gap between germline ends came to 12 bases. This CDR3 contains 13 residues.

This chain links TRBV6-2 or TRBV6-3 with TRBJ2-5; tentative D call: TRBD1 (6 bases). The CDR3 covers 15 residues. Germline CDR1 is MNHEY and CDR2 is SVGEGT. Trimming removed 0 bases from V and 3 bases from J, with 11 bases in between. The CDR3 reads CASSYSMNREETQYF. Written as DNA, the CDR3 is TGTGCCAGCAGTTACTCGATGAACAGGGAAGAGACCCAGTACTTC.

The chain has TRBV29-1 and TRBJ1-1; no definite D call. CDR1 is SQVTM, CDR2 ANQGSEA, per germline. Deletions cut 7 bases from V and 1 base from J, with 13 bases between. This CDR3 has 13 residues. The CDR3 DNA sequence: TGCAGCGCCGAGTTGGATAGGAACACTGAAGCTTTCTTT. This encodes CSAELDRNTEAFF.

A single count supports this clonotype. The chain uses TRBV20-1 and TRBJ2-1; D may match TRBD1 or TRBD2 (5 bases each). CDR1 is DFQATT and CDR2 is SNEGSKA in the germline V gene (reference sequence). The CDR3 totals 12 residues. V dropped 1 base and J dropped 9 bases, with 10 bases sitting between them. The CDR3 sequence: CSARGGPTEQFF. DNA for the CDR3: TGCAGTGCTAGAGGGGGACCCACTGAGCAGTTCTTC.

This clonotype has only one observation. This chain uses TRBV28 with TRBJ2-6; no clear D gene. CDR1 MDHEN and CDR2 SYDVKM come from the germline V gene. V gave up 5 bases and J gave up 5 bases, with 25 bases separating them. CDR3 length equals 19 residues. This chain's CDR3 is CASSRAGRFGSTRANVLTF. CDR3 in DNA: TGTGCCAGCAGTAGGGCCGGGCGGTTCGGTTCTACCCGGGCCAACGTCCTGACTTTC.

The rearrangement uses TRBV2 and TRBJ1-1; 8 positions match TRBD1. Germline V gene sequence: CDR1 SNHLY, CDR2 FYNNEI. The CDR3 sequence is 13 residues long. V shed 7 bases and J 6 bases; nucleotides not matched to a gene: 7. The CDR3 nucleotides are TGTGCCAGCACCCCCTGGACAGGGCCTGAAGCTTTCTTT. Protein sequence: CASTPWTGPEAFF.

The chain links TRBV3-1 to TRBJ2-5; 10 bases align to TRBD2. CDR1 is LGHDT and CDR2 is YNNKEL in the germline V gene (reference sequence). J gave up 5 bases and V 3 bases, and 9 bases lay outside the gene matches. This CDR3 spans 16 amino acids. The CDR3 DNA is TGTGCCAGCAGCCATTCGAAGCGGGGGGGAGCGGAGACCCAGTACTTC. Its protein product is CASSHSKRGGAETQYF.

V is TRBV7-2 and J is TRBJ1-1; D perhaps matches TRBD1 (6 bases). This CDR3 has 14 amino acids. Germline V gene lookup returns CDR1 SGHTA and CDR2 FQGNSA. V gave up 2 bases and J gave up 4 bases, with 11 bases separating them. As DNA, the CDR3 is TGTGCCAGCAGCTTATCCCAGGGGAGCACTGAAGCTTTCTTT. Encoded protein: CASSLSQGSTEAFF.

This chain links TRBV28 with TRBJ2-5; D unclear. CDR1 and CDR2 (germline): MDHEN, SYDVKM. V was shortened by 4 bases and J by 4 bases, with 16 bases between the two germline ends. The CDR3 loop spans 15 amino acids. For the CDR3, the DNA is TGTGCCAGCAGTTCAACAGAGACCTACTCAGAGACCCAGTACTTC. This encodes CASSSTETYSETQYF.

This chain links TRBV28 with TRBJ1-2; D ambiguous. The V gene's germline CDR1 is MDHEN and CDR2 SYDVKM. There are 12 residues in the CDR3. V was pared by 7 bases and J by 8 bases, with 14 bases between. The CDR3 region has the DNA TGTGCCAGCACAAGGACGCAGGACGGCTACACCTTC. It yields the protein CASTRTQDGYTF.

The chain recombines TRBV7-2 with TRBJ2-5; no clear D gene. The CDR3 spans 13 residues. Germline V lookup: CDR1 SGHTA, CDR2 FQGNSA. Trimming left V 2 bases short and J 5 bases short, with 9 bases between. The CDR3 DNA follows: TGTGCCAGCAGCTTAAGGCGTTTGGAGACCCAGTACTTC. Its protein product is CASSLRRLETQYF.

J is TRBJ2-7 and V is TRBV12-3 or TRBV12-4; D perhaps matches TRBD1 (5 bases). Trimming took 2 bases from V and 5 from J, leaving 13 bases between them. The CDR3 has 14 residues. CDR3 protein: CASSLPQGKNEQYF. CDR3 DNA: TGTGCCAGCAGTTTACCCCAGGGAAAAAACGAGCAGTACTTC.

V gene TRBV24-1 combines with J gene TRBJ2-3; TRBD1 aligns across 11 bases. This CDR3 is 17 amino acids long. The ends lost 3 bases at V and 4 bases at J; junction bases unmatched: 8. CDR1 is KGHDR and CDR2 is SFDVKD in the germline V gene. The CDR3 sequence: CATSDRPGTGGPDTQYF. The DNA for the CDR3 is TGTGCCACCAGTGATCGACCCGGGACAGGGGGACCAGATACGCAGTATTTT.

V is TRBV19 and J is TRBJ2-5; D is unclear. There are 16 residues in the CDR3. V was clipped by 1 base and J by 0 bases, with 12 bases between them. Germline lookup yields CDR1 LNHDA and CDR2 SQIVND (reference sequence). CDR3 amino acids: CASSIVAGMYQETQYF. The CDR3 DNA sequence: TGTGCCAGTAGTATAGTTGCAGGAATGTACCAAGAGACCCAGTACTTC.

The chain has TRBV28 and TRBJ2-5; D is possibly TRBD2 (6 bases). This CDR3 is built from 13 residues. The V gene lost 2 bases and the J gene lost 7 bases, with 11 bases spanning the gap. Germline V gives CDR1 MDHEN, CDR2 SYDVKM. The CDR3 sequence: CASSLDRAGTQYF. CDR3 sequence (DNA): TGTGCCAGCAGTTTAGACAGAGCGGGGACCCAGTACTTC.

This chain's CDR3 is CASSRRTRTSGAETQYF. CDR3 bases: TGTGCCAGCTCCCGAAGGACCCGGACTAGCGGGGCGGAGACCCAGTACTTC. This sequence joins TRBV18 and TRBJ2-5, with TRBD2 matching over 12 bases. This CDR3 region has 17 residues. The ends lost 6 bases at V and 5 bases at J; junction bases unmatched: 13. Per the germline V gene, CDR1 is KGHSH and CDR2 is LQKENI.

The CDR3 loop reads CASSESGTVYEQYF. The CDR3 DNA sequence: TGTGCCAGCAGTGAATCCGGGACGGTCTACGAGCAGTACTTC. The chain links TRBV25-1 to TRBJ2-7; perhaps D is TRBD1 or TRBD2 (5 bases each). This CDR3 has 14 amino acids. Trimming took 1 base from V and 3 from J, leaving 10 bases between them. Per germline, CDR1 MGHDK and CDR2 SYGVNS.

CDR3 DNA: TGTGCCAGCAGCGTAGAGACAGGGGGTGCCTACGAGCAGTACTTC. Protein: CASSVETGGAYEQYF. The chain has TRBV9 and TRBJ2-7; the match to TRBD1 covers 9 bases. Germline V gives CDR1 SGDLS, CDR2 YYNGEE. The CDR3 loop spans 15 amino acids. With 0 bases clipped from V and 2 bases from J, the junction kept 3 bases outside the gene matches.

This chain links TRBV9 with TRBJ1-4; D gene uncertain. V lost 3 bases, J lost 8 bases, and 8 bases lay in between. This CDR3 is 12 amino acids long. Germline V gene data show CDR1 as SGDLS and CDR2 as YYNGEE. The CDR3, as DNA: TGTGCCAGCAGCGAACCCGGCGAAAAACTGTTTTTT. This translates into CASSEPGEKLFF.